Below, 22 T cell receptor beta chains from the same sample are listed, as sequenced in a study of blood T cell repertoires in COVID-19. TCRdb's copy holds only in-frame clones and misses some; the assay was immunoSEQ multiplex PCR. The table has about 99,000 clones, around four fifths seen once. The sequenced sample was peripheral blood. The receptors were gathered from a man aged 55 to 70 with acute or convalescent COVID-19.

The sample holds one count of this clone. A read error may account for a junction end that differs from germline. The chain couples TRBV7-7 to TRBJ2-5, with 9 nucleotides matching TRBD1. The CDR3 is 16 amino acids. CDR1 and CDR2 from the germline V gene are SSHAT and FNYEAQ (reference sequence). The CDR3 spells CASSYSPGQGLETQYF. In nucleotides, the CDR3 is TGTGCTAGCAGCTACTCACCGGGACAGGGTTTGGAGACCCAGTACTTC.

The chain combines TRBV5-1 with TRBJ2-1; TRBD2 aligns across 7 bases. The CDR3 length is 16 residues. With 2 bases clipped from V and 7 bases from J, the junction kept 12 bases outside the gene matches. Germline V gene data show CDR1 as SGHRS and CDR2 as YFSETQ. DNA of the CDR3: TGCGCCAGCAGCTTCTTAGGACTAGACTTGGGTAATGAGCAGTTCTTC. Translation gives CASSFLGLDLGNEQFF.

A single count supports this clone. The chain recombines TRBV12-5 with TRBJ1-1, with a tentative D call TRBD1 (5 bases). The CDR3 totals 16 residues. Germline CDR1 LGHNT, CDR2 FRNRAP. The ends were cut back, 6 bases at V and 1 base at J, with 18 bases in the middle. The CDR3 sequence is CASGSSGGRGNTEAFF. Written as DNA, the CDR3 is TGTGCTAGTGGATCCTCGGGGGGACGGGGGAACACTGAAGCTTTCTTT.

V and J are TRBV28 and TRBJ1-1; no firm D call. Per germline, CDR1 MDHEN and CDR2 SYDVKM. The CDR3 is 13 residues long. V was trimmed by 4 bases and J by 5 bases, leaving 11 bases between them. Here the CDR3 reads CASSYNPRTEAFF. Written as DNA, the CDR3 is TGTGCCAGCAGTTACAATCCCAGGACTGAAGCTTTCTTT.

This clone came up once. The chain recombines TRBV5-1 with TRBJ1-6, with 12 nucleotides matching TRBD1. This CDR3 spans 17 amino acids. From germline, CDR1 is SGHRS and CDR2 YFSETQ. The trim removed 3 bases at V and 9 bases at J, leaving 10 bases unmatched. Here the CDR3 reads CASSSNYGTGGLSPLHF. CDR3 DNA: TGCGCCAGCAGCTCAAACTACGGGACAGGGGGCCTTTCACCCCTCCACTTT. The full variable domain, its missing parts supplied by reference TRBV5-1 and TRBJ1-6, is KAGVTQTPRYLIKTRGQQVTLSCSPISGHRSVSWYQQTPGQGLQFLFEYFSETQRNKGNFPGRFSGRQFSNSRSEMNVSTLELGDSALYLCASSSNYGTGGLSPLHFGNGTRLTVT.

The genes are TRBV10-1 and TRBJ2-3; D is unresolved. Trimming removed 0 bases at V and 2 bases at J, with 15 bases between. Per germline, CDR1 WNHNN and CDR2 SYGVQD (reference sequence). This CDR3 comprises 17 residues. The CDR3 DNA follows: TGCGCCAGCAGTGAGTCTCACCAGACTGCCTACACAGATACGCAGTATTTT. It specifies CASSESHQTAYTDTQYF.

J is TRBJ1-2 and V is TRBV5-4; 10 bases line up with TRBD1. J gave up 3 bases and V 4 bases, and 15 bases lay outside the gene matches. The germline V gene has CDR1 SGHNT and CDR2 YYREEE (reference sequence). The CDR3 extends over 18 amino acids. CDR3 loop: CASSLPDRGRPSDYGYTF. For the CDR3, the DNA is TGTGCCAGCAGCCTCCCAGACAGGGGGCGTCCCTCAGACTATGGCTACACCTTC.

V is TRBV13 and J is TRBJ2-7; no reliable D call. Germline V gene data show CDR1 as PRHDT and CDR2 as FYEKMQ (reference sequence). The length of the CDR3 is 14 residues. The V end was cut by 0 bases, the J end by 4 bases, with 10 bases between. CDR3 protein: CASSLGRGAYEQYF. The CDR3, as DNA: TGTGCCAGCAGCTTAGGCCGAGGCGCATACGAGCAGTACTTC.

V and J are TRBV9 and TRBJ1-6; D not resolved. Deletions cut 3 bases from V and 9 bases from J, with 10 bases between. Germline CDR1 and CDR2: SGDLS and YYNGEE. The CDR3 extends over 13 amino acids. The CDR3 spells CASSAEGISPLHF. The DNA for the CDR3 is TGTGCCAGCAGCGCCGAGGGCATTTCACCCCTCCACTTT.

The CDR3 DNA follows: TGTGCCAGCAGCTTTGTCGGACAGCTTTCTCTGGGTTATAGCAATCAGCCCCAGCATTTT. Amino acid sequence: CASSFVGQLSLGYSNQPQHF. The chain has TRBV7-8 and TRBJ1-5, with TRBD1 as a possible D gene (6 bases). Germline-derived CDR1 and CDR2 are SGHVS and FQNEAQ. This CDR3 has 20 residues. V was pared by 3 bases and J by 0 bases, with 24 bases between.

The chain uses TRBV7-2 and TRBJ2-3; no reliable D call. Germline loops: CDR1 SGHTA, CDR2 FQGNSA. The length of the CDR3 is 13 residues. The V end was cut by 3 bases, the J end by 6 bases, with 10 bases between. CDR3 protein: CASSLSFRDTQYF. DNA of the CDR3: TGTGCCAGCAGCTTGTCCTTTCGGGATACGCAGTATTTT.

The chain joins TRBV10-1 to TRBJ2-7, with D possibly being TRBD1 (6 bases). Germline V gene sequence: CDR1 WNHNN, CDR2 SYGVQD (reference sequence). The CDR3 totals 15 residues. The ends were cut back, 6 bases at V and 2 bases at J, with 17 bases in the middle. This CDR3 is CASRRSGTYPYEQYF. Written as DNA, the CDR3 is TGCGCCAGCAGACGTTCCGGGACATACCCCTACGAGCAGTACTTC.

This rearrangement joins TRBV5-1 to TRBJ2-1; 7 bases match TRBD1. This CDR3 has 15 residues. Germline CDR1 and CDR2: SGHRS and YFSETQ. With 1 base clipped from V and 8 bases from J, the junction kept 9 bases outside the gene matches. The CDR3 protein is CASSLQGGDIYEQFF. Written as DNA, the CDR3 is TGCGCCAGCAGCTTGCAAGGGGGCGACATCTATGAGCAGTTCTTC.

This chain links TRBV7-8 with TRBJ2-1, with 7 positions matching TRBD2. Per the germline V gene, CDR1 is SGHVS and CDR2 is FQNEAQ. Unmatched junction bases numbered 22, after V lost 6 bases and J lost 8 bases. This CDR3 has 18 residues. CDR3 sequence: CASSRGVGPAGETYEQFF. CDR3 sequence (DNA): TGTGCCAGCAGTCGAGGGGTTGGTCCGGCGGGAGAGACCTATGAGCAGTTCTTC.

This sequence joins TRBV2 and TRBJ2-1, with D hard to call. CDR3 size: 13 residues. Germline values: CDR1 SNHLY, CDR2 FYNNEI. V was pared by 7 bases and J by 9 bases, with 16 bases between. The CDR3 nucleotides are TGTGCCAGCACTGACACCCGCGGCAGTGAGCAGTTCTTC. Protein product: CASTDTRGSEQFF.

The rearrangement links TRBV5-1 to TRBJ2-5, with a tentative D call TRBD1 (6 bases). Germline V gene sequence: CDR1 SGHRS, CDR2 YFSETQ. This CDR3 region has 15 residues. V was shortened by 0 bases and J by 1 base, with 10 bases between the two germline ends. CDR3 in amino acids: CASSLAGTSQETQYF. In DNA form, the CDR3 reads TGCGCCAGCAGCTTGGCCGGGACATCCCAAGAGACCCAGTACTTC.

This clone was seen just once. The chain links TRBV28 to TRBJ1-5; 7 bases match TRBD1. From germline, CDR1 is MDHEN and CDR2 SYDVKM. Trimming removed 2 bases from V and 7 bases from J; junction bases left unmatched: 5. This CDR3 region has 14 residues. Here the CDR3 reads CASSLRQGWQPQHF. The CDR3, as DNA: TGTGCCAGCAGTTTACGACAGGGTTGGCAGCCCCAGCATTTT.

This chain uses TRBV4-1 with TRBJ1-5, with a possible D match to TRBD1 (5 bases). Trimming left V 0 bases short and J 1 base short, with 10 bases between. Germline V gives CDR1 MGHRA, CDR2 YSYEKL. CDR3 length equals 16 residues. CDR3 in DNA: TGCGCCAGCAGCCAAGATCTACCAGGGAGCAATCAGCCCCAGCATTTT. Translating it yields CASSQDLPGSNQPQHF.

This chain joins TRBV7-2 and TRBJ1-2, with D tentatively TRBD1 (5 bases). V gave up 4 bases and J gave up 4 bases, with 7 bases separating them. The CDR3 length is 12 residues. Per germline, CDR1 SGHTA and CDR2 FQGNSA. CDR3 in amino acids: CASSSDIYGYTF. The CDR3 DNA follows: TGTGCCAGCAGCTCGGACATCTATGGCTACACCTTC. Using reference TRBV7-2 and TRBJ1-2 for the parts outside the CDR3, the full variable domain is GAGVSQSPSNKVTEKGKDVELRCDPISGHTALYWYRQSLGQGLEFLIYFQGNSAPDKSGLPSDRFSAERTGGSVSTLTIQRTQQEDSAVYLCASSSDIYGYTFGSGTRLTVV.

The rearrangement joins TRBV9 to TRBJ2-1, with 11 bases aligning to TRBD2. J lost 4 bases, V lost 1 base, and 4 bases had no gene match. Germline V gene lookup returns CDR1 SGDLS and CDR2 YYNGEE. CDR3 size: 16 residues. DNA for the CDR3: TGTGCCAGCAGCGTAACTAGCGGGAGTATATACAATGAGCAGTTCTTC. This gives the protein CASSVTSGSIYNEQFF.

This chain links TRBV19 with TRBJ1-1; D gene unclear. Per germline, CDR1 LNHDA and CDR2 SQIVND (reference sequence). CDR3 length: 14 amino acids. The ends were cut back, 5 bases at V and 0 bases at J, with 10 bases in the middle. For the CDR3, the DNA is TGTGCCAGTAGTGCGCCCACAGTGAACACTGAAGCTTTCTTT. Its translation is CASSAPTVNTEAFF.

The rearrangement uses TRBV9 and TRBJ2-2; the D is unclear. Germline V gives CDR1 SGDLS, CDR2 YYNGEE. Trimming pared 5 bases from V and 0 bases from J, leaving 14 bases between. CDR3 length: 16 amino acids. Here the CDR3 reads CASSSGTVSNTGELFF. The CDR3 DNA sequence: TGTGCCAGCAGTTCAGGTACCGTGTCGAACACCGGGGAGCTGTTTTTT.